The 25 T cell receptor beta chains reported below all come from one sample, sequenced in a study of cytomegalovirus exposure and HLA in healthy donors. PCR amplification relied on 60 Vbeta primers (plus 13 Jbeta primers). Sequenced by immunoSEQ multiplex PCR; TCRdb stores in-frame clones only, minus some. This table has about 75,000 clones, around 82% appearing once. Material for sequencing was PBMCs. The receptors shown here come from a man in his late teens or twenties in good health and CMV-seronegative.

The chain couples TRBV5-1 to TRBJ1-1; D call uncertain. The V end lost 0 bases, the J end lost 5 bases, and 14 bases lay between the germline ends. Germline CDR1 and CDR2: SGHRS and YFSETQ. The CDR3 runs to 15 residues. The CDR3 protein is CASSLGESIATEAFF. CDR3 sequence (DNA): TGCGCCAGCAGCTTGGGAGAGAGCATAGCGACTGAAGCTTTCTTT.

This chain connects TRBV7-2 to TRBJ2-7; 10 bases map to TRBD2. Losses at the gene ends were 1 base for V and 1 base for J; bases not matched to a gene: 10. Per germline, CDR1 SGHTA and CDR2 FQGNSA. There are 18 residues in the CDR3. CDR3 loop: CASSLVAASGGLSYEQYF. The CDR3 nucleotides read TGTGCCAGCAGCTTAGTGGCCGCTAGCGGGGGTCTTTCCTACGAGCAGTACTTC.

The chain links TRBV25-1 to TRBJ2-5; 8 bases align to TRBD2. Germline V gene lookup returns CDR1 MGHDK and CDR2 SYGVNS. V dropped 4 bases and J dropped 1; count of bases not matched to a gene: 5. The CDR3 runs to 15 residues. CDR3 region: CASSGAGVGQETQYF. The CDR3 DNA reads as TGTGCCAGCAGTGGAGCGGGAGTGGGCCAAGAGACCCAGTACTTC.

The chain joins TRBV9 to TRBJ2-7; a possible D gene is TRBD1 (5 bases). Deletions cut 0 bases from V and 6 bases from J, with 10 bases between. The germline gives CDR1 SGDLS, CDR2 YYNGEE. The length of the CDR3 is 13 residues. The chain's CDR3 is CASSVAPRGEQYF. CDR3 bases: TGTGCCAGCAGCGTAGCACCAAGGGGCGAGCAGTACTTC.

The chain carries TRBV5-1 and TRBJ2-5; D may be TRBD1 (6 bases). TRBJ2-7 matches the DNA end more closely, so the J call is doubtful. Germline V CDR1 and CDR2: SGHRS, YFSETQ. CDR3 length: 14 amino acids. The CDR3 coding sequence is TGCGCCAGCAGCTTGGACTCGGACAGCTACGAGCAGTACTTC. This encodes CASSLDSDSYEQYF.

The chain links TRBV7-8 to TRBJ2-1; maybe TRBD1 (5 bases). This CDR3 comprises 16 residues. Trimming took 1 base from V and 1 from J, leaving 11 bases between them. Germline assignment: CDR1 SGHVS and CDR2 FQNEAQ. The DNA for the CDR3 is TGTGCCAGCAGCTTAGAGACAGCGATATCCTACAATGAGCAGTTCTTC. This codes for CASSLETAISYNEQFF.

This clone was recorded only once. CDR3 nucleotide sequence: TGTGCCACGAGACTTGGCAGGGTTGGTGAGCAGTACTTC. Amino acid sequence: CATRLGRVGEQYF. The genes are TRBV19 and TRBJ2-7, with a possible D match to TRBD1 (5 bases). The CDR3 is 13 residues long. Germline V lookup: CDR1 LNHDA, CDR2 SQIVND (reference sequence). V lost 10 bases and J lost 7, with 20 bases in between.

The rearrangement uses TRBV7-2 and TRBJ1-1, with TRBD1 as a possible D gene (6 bases). The germline gives CDR1 SGHTA, CDR2 FQGNSA. V lost 5 bases and J 0 bases, leaving 25 bases between the germline ends. The CDR3 loop spans 19 amino acids. CDR3 coding DNA: TGTGCCAGCAGCACGGGCACTCTACAGGGCACGAACTTGAACACTGAAGCTTTCTTT. Translated, it gives CASSTGTLQGTNLNTEAFF.

This clone was detected a few times. The rearrangement joins TRBV30 to TRBJ1-1; 10 positions agree with TRBD1. This CDR3 has 12 amino acids. The V gene end was trimmed by 8 bases and the J gene end by 7 bases; junction bases not matched to a gene: 7. Germline values: CDR1 GTSNPN, CDR2 SVGIG (reference sequence). The CDR3 region is CARETGGFEAFF. The CDR3 DNA follows: TGTGCCAGAGAGACAGGGGGCTTTGAAGCTTTCTTT.

The chain couples TRBV4-1 to TRBJ2-2; D might be TRBD2 (5 bases). Looked up from germline, CDR1 is MGHRA and CDR2 is YSYEKL. The CDR3 is 15 amino acids. V lost 0 bases and J lost 7, with 12 bases in between. This CDR3 is CASSQDQGGDGELFF. Here the CDR3 DNA reads TGCGCCAGCAGCCAAGATCAAGGAGGCGACGGGGAGCTGTTTTTT.

The V call is TRBV9, the J call TRBJ1-1; D possibly corresponds to TRBD1 (6 bases). Trimming pared 0 bases from V and 4 bases from J, leaving 10 bases between. This CDR3 has 14 residues. Germline loops: CDR1 SGDLS, CDR2 YYNGEE. CDR3 amino acids: CASSVAPTGTEAFF. For the CDR3, the DNA is TGTGCCAGCAGCGTAGCGCCGACAGGCACTGAAGCTTTCTTT.

The rearrangement links TRBV7-9 to TRBJ1-3, with a weak D call TRBD1 (5 bases). Germline lookup yields CDR1 SEHNR and CDR2 FQNEAQ (reference sequence). The length of the CDR3 is 12 residues. The CDR3 spells CASRGSGNTIYF. CDR3 nucleotide sequence: TGTGCGTCGCGGGGCAGCGGAAACACCATATATTTT.

The chain carries TRBV7-2 and TRBJ1-3; no clear D. Germline V CDR1 and CDR2: SGHTA, FQGNSA. This CDR3 comprises 15 residues. Trimming removed 1 base from V and 1 base from J, with 8 bases in between. CDR3 sequence: CASSLGGGSGNTIYF. The DNA for the CDR3 is TGTGCCAGCAGCTTAGGAGGAGGATCTGGAAACACCATATATTTT.

This rearrangement joins TRBV18 to TRBJ1-2, with 7 bases fitting TRBD1. The CDR3 extends over 13 amino acids. CDR1 KGHSH and CDR2 LQKENI come from the germline V gene. Trimming took 4 bases from V and 4 from J; bases not matched to a gene: 3. For the CDR3, the DNA is TGTGCCAGCTCACACCGGGACAGCTATGGCTACACCTTC. Protein product: CASSHRDSYGYTF.

This clone came up once. At one end, the junction sequence differs from germline, possibly due to a read error. The rearrangement links TRBV5-5 to TRBJ1-5, with 9 nucleotides matching TRBD1. Germline V gene lookup returns CDR1 SGHKS and CDR2 YYEKEE (reference sequence). This CDR3 region has 17 residues. This chain's CDR3 is CANSLGTGTKGNQPQHF. Here the CDR3 DNA reads TGTGCCAACAGCTTGGGGACAGGGACGAAGGGCAATCAGCCCCAGCATTTT.

There are a few counts of this clone. The chain links TRBV11-2 to TRBJ2-7, with 8 bases that match TRBD1. The junction had 2 bases not matched to a gene; V was cut back by 4 bases and J by 3 bases. The CDR3 loop spans 13 amino acids. CDR1 and CDR2 (germline): SGHAT, FQNNGV. The CDR3 bases are TGTGCCAGCAGCTATGGGACAGGCTACGAGCAGTACTTC. It translates to CASSYGTGYEQYF.

The genes are TRBV4-1 and TRBJ1-1; 11 nucleotides match TRBD1. V lost 4 bases to trimming and J lost 7 bases; unmatched junction nucleotides: 8. The CDR3 consists of 15 residues. Germline V gene lookup returns CDR1 MGHRA and CDR2 YSYEKL. CDR3 amino acids: CASSRKGQGVVEAFF. CDR3 in DNA: TGCGCCAGCAGCCGAAAGGGACAGGGGGTTGTTGAAGCTTTCTTT.

The CDR3 DNA reads as TGTGCCAGCAGCCGTTATAGCGGGAGCGGCTACGAGCAGTACTTC. Its translation is CASSRYSGSGYEQYF. This sequence joins TRBV6-6 and TRBJ2-7; 9 nucleotides agree with TRBD2. Germline trimming cut 6 bases from V and 3 bases from J; bases unmatched to any gene: 9. The CDR3 has 15 residues. Germline loops: CDR1 MNHNY, CDR2 SVGAGI (reference sequence).

The chain combines TRBV10-2 with TRBJ2-7; the match to TRBD1 covers 8 bases. The CDR3 covers 12 residues. From germline, CDR1 is WSHSY and CDR2 SAAADI. V lost 6 bases to trimming and J lost 5 bases; unmatched junction nucleotides: 3. The DNA of the CDR3 is TGCGCCAGCAGGGACAGGGCGGACGAGCAGTACTTC. Protein product: CASRDRADEQYF.

This clone has only a few counts. V gene TRBV4-3 combines with J gene TRBJ2-7, with unresolved D. Deletions cut 0 bases from V and 0 bases from J, with 12 bases between. The germline gives CDR1 LGHNA, CDR2 YSLEER. The CDR3 extends over 16 amino acids. CDR3 nucleotides: TGCGCCAGCAGCCAAGACACCCTAACAGTCTCCTACGAGCAGTACTTC. Protein: CASSQDTLTVSYEQYF.

The chain uses TRBV6-5 and TRBJ1-5, with D possibly matching TRBD1 (6 bases). CDR3 length: 14 amino acids. V was clipped by 5 bases and J by 4 bases, with 12 bases between them. Germline assignment: CDR1 MNHEY and CDR2 SVGAGI. The CDR3 spells CASSPGGRNQPQHF. The CDR3 coding sequence is TGTGCCAGCAGTCCGGGGGGCAGGAATCAGCCCCAGCATTTT.

The chain carries TRBV30 and TRBJ2-5; tentative D call: TRBD1 (6 bases). The CDR3 is made up of 16 amino acids. Germline lookup yields CDR1 GTSNPN and CDR2 SVGIG (reference sequence). The V end lost 3 bases, the J end lost 0 bases, and 17 bases lay between the germline ends. The CDR3 is CAWSPIGQLNQETQYF. As DNA, the CDR3 is TGTGCCTGGAGCCCCATCGGACAGCTAAACCAAGAGACCCAGTACTTC.

The V call is TRBV5-4, the J call TRBJ2-5; 10 bases align to TRBD2. There are 15 residues in the CDR3. In germline, CDR1 is SGHNT, CDR2 YYREEE (reference sequence). The ends lost 0 bases at V and 5 bases at J; junction bases unmatched: 4. The CDR3 region has the DNA TGTGCCAGCAGCTTGGGCAGCGGGAGGGGGGAGACCCAGTACTTC. It codes for CASSLGSGRGETQYF.

J is TRBJ1-6 and V is TRBV18; TRBD1 matches 7 bases. J lost 0 bases, V lost 5 bases, and 4 bases had no gene match. Per germline, CDR1 KGHSH and CDR2 LQKENI. The length of the CDR3 is 16 residues. CDR3 in amino acids: CASSATGNSYNSPLHF. CDR3 DNA sequence: TGTGCCAGCTCAGCGACAGGGAACTCCTATAATTCACCCCTCCACTTT. Using reference TRBV18 and TRBJ1-6 for the parts outside the CDR3, the full variable domain is NAGVMQNPRHLVRRRGQEARLRCSPMKGHSHVYWYRQLPEEGLKFMVYLQKENIIDESGMPKERFSAEFPKEGPSILRIQQVVRGDSAAYFCASSATGNSYNSPLHFGNGTRLTVT.

The chain carries TRBV15 and TRBJ2-2; no clear D gene. CDR1 is LNHNV, CDR2 YYDKDF, per germline (reference sequence). Trimming took 9 bases from V and 3 from J, leaving 11 bases between them. The CDR3 is 13 residues long. The CDR3 protein is CATAVADTGELFF. CDR3 DNA sequence: TGTGCCACGGCGGTAGCAGACACCGGGGAGCTGTTTTTT. Based on the CDR3 plus reference TRBV15 and TRBJ2-2, the full variable domain is DAMVIQNPRYQVTQFGKPVTLSCSQTLNHNVMYWYQQKSSQAPKLLFHYYDKDFNNEADTPDNFQSRRPNTSFCFLDIRSPGLGDTAMYLCATAVADTGELFFGEGSRLTVL.